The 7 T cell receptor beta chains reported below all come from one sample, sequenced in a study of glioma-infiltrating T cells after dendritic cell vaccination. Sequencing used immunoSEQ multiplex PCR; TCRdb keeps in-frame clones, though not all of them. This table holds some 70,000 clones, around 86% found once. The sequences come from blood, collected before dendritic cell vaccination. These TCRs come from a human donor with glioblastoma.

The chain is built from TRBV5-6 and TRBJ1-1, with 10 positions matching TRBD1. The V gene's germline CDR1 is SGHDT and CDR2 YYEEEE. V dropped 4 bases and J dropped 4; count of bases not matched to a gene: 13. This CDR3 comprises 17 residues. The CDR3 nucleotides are TGTGCCAGCAGCGCAACCGGGACAGGGGTAGGAAGCACTGAAGCTTTCTTT. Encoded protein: CASSATGTGVGSTEAFF.

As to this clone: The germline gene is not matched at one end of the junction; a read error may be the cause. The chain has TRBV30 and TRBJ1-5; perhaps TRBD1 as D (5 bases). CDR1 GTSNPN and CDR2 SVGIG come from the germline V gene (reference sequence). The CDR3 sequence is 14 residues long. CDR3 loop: CAWTGGDGNQPQHF. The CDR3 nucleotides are TGTGCCTGGACGGGAGGGGACGGCAACCAGCCCCAGCATTTT.

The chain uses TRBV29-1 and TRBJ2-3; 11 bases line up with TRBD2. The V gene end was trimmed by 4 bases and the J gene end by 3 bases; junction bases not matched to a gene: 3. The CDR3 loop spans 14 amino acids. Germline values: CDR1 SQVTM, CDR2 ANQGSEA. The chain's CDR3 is CSVVAGGLTDTQYF. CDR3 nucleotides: TGCAGCGTTGTAGCGGGGGGGCTAACAGATACGCAGTATTTT.

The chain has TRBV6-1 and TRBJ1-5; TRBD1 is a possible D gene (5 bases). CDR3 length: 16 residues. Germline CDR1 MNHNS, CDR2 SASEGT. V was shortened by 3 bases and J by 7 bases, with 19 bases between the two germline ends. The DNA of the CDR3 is TGTGCCAGCAGTGACAGAAGGAGGGGAAGTAGGCAGCCCCAGCATTTT. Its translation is CASSDRRRGSRQPQHF.

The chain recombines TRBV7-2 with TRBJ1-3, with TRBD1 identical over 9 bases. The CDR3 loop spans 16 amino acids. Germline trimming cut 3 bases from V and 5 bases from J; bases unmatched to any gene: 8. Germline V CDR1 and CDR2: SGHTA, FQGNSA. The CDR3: CASSLEPGQGRNTIYF. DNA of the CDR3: TGTGCCAGCAGCTTGGAGCCGGGACAGGGTAGAAACACCATATATTTT.

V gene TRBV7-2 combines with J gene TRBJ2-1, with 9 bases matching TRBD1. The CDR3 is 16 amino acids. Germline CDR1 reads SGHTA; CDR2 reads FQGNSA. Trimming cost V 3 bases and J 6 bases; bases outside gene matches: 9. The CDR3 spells CASSFPTGGIGNEQFF. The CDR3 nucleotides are TGTGCCAGCAGCTTCCCTACAGGGGGCATAGGCAATGAGCAGTTCTTC.

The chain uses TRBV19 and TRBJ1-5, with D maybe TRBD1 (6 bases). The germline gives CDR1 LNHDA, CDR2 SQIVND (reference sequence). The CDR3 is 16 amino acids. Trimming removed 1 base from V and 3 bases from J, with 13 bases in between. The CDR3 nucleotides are TGTGCCAGTAGTATAGGGACAGCCCGATTCAATCAGCCCCAGCATTTT. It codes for CASSIGTARFNQPQHF.